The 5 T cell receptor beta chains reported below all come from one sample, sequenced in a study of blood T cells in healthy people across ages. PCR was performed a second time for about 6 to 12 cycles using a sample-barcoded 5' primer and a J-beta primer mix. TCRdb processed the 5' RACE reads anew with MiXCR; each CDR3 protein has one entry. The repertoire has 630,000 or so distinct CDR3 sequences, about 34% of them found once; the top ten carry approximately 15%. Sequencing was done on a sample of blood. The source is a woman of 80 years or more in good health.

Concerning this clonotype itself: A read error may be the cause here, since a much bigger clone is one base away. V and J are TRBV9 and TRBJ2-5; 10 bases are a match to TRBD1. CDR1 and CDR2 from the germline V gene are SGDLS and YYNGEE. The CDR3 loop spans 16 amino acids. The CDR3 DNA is TGTGCCAGCAGCGTTGGACAGGGGGTGTACCAAGAGACCCAGTGCTTC. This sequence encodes CASSVGQGVYQETQCF.

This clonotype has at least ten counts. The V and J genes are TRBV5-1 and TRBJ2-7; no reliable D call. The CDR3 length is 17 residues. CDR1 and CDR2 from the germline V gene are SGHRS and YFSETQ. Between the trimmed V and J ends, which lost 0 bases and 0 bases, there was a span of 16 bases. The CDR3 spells CASSLASDVGFSYEQYF. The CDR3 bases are TGCGCCAGCAGCTTGGCCTCTGACGTCGGATTCTCCTACGAGCAGTACTTC.

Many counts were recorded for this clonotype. CDR3 sequence: CASSFSGTGGPFAFSPLHF. As DNA, the CDR3 is TGTGCCAGCAGCTTTTCCGGGACAGGGGGTCCGTTTGCCTTTTCACCCCTCCACTTT. The chain couples TRBV7-2 to TRBJ1-6, with 11 bases matching TRBD1. This CDR3 spans 19 amino acids. Germline V gene data show CDR1 as SGHTA and CDR2 as FQGNSA. Trimming cost V 3 bases and J 9 bases; bases outside gene matches: 16.

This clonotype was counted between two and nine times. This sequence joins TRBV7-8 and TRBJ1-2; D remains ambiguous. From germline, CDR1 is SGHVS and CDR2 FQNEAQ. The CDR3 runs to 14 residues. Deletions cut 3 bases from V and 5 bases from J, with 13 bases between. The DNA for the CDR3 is TGTGCCAGCAGCTTCCCGGGAGGAGGGTATGGCTACACCTTC. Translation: CASSFPGGGYGYTF. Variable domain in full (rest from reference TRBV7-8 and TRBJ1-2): GAGVSQSPRYKVAKRGQDVALRCDPISGHVSLFWYQQALGQGPEFLTYFQNEAQLDKSGLPSDRFFAERPEGSVSTLKIQRTQQEDSAVYLCASSFPGGGYGYTFGSGTRLTVV.

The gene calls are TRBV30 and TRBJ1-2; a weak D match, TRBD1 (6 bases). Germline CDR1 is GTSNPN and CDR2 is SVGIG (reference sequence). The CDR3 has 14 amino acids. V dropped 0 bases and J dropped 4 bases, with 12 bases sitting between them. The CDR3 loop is CAWSVGQPGYGYTF. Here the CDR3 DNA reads TGTGCCTGGAGTGTGGGACAACCGGGCTATGGCTACACCTTC.